The TCR beta chain described here comes from a study of blood T cell repertoires in COVID-19. Study-wide background: Acute and convalescent COVID-19 specimens originated in the United States, Italy and Spain. PBMCs, B-cell-depleted T cells, or T cells provided the cDNA or gDNA that made up the material.

Germline assignment: CDR1 LNHNV and CDR2 YYDKDF (reference sequence). The trim removed 6 bases at V and 7 bases at J, leaving 16 bases unmatched. The CDR3 is 16 residues long. As handled by the study authors: It was from reference gene primer amplification that nucleated cell counts were estimated. Profiling relied on immunoSEQ multiplex PCR, and the TCRdb table lists in-frame clones only, not all of them. V and J calls plus clone size are reproduced from that table; the DNA served to infer D and trimming. The sample shows 100,000 or so clones, roughly 92% of them seen only once. Sequences were obtained from peripheral blood. The chain joins TRBV15 to TRBJ2-5, with 8 bases aligning to TRBD2. The clonotype comes from a man between 45 and 60 years old with active COVID-19. CDR3: CATSGLRTGGLGTQYF. The CDR3 DNA reads TGTGCCACCAGTGGGTTACGAACGGGAGGGCTAGGGACCCAGTACTTC. Full variable domain (rest looked up from reference TRBV15 and TRBJ2-5): DAMVIQNPRYQVTQFGKPVTLSCSQTLNHNVMYWYQQKSSQAPKLLFHYYDKDFNNEADTPDNFQSRRPNTSFCFLDIRSPGLGDTAMYLCATSGLRTGGLGTQYFGPGTRLLVL.